This T cell receptor (beta chain) was found in a study of Graves' ophthalmopathy and Graves' hyperthyroidism. The V gene lost 5 bases and the J gene lost 6 bases, with 14 bases spanning the gap. The CDR3 has 14 amino acids. Germline V lookup: CDR1 LGHNT, CDR2 FRNRAP. Hyperthyroidism patients were newly diagnosed, under 2 months' duration, aged 18 to 65. Researchers took RNA transcripts and amplified TCR beta CDR3 regions from them. The first round was an RT-PCR with HTBI primers, and the second round was a multiplex PCR. TCRdb re-analysed the multiplex PCR reads in MiXCR, keeping a single row per CDR3 protein. The table records more than 1,000,000 distinct CDR3 sequences, less than 45% of them present only once.

The clonotype was recovered from an adult man with Graves' hyperthyroidism. The chain has TRBV12-5 and TRBJ1-5; tentative D call: TRBD1 (5 bases). Sequenced input: peripheral blood or thyroid tissue (not recorded which). CDR3 amino acids: CASGPHGGGQPQHF. CDR3 bases: TGTGCTAGTGGTCCCCACGGGGGGGGTCAGCCCCAGCATTTT.